Described below is a single TCR beta chain sequence and its context. This specimen belongs to a study of shared clonotypes between healthy human individuals. The CDR3 is 15 amino acids. The V gene's germline CDR1 is MDHEN and CDR2 SYDVKM. V was clipped by 0 bases and J by 1 base, with 9 bases between them. The data were produced by immunoSEQ multiplex PCR, yet TCRdb's version contains in-frame clones alone and is incomplete. The data show about 560,000 clones, around three quarters seen once. The clonotype originates from a woman aged 40-49 years in good health. Some clones in this sample may be carry-over from other donors' samples. This chain uses TRBV28 with TRBJ1-1; weak D call: TRBD1 (6 bases). Sequences were obtained from PBMCs. The CDR3 nucleotides are TGTGCCAGCAGTTTATGGGGGGCAGCGAACACTGAAGCTTTCTTT. Residues: CASSLWGAANTEAFF.